Sequencing of this T cell receptor (beta chain) was carried out in a study of T cell responses to AZD1222 COVID-19 vaccine. Across the study: The study pooled second doses at about 4 or about 12 weeks. Findings and caveats of the study: Across the whole spike, CD4 TCRs peaked at regions 160-218 and 743-854.

To note about this clone: No antigen is known for it.

The method was immunoSEQ multiplex PCR; TCRdb's version includes in-frame clones alone and lacks a portion of them. This sample has tens of thousands of clones, with 88% found just once. V was shortened by 1 base and J by 1 base, with 13 bases between the two germline ends. This CDR3 has 15 residues. Germline CDR1 GTSNPN, CDR2 SVGIG (reference sequence). The chain couples TRBV30 to TRBJ1-2; D unclear. The clonotype originates from an adult in good health. The material sequenced was peripheral blood, taken on day 0 of AZD1222 vaccination. This CDR3 reads CAWSASTHLNYGYTF. DNA for the CDR3: TGTGCCTGGAGTGCCTCGACCCACCTTAACTATGGCTACACCTTC.